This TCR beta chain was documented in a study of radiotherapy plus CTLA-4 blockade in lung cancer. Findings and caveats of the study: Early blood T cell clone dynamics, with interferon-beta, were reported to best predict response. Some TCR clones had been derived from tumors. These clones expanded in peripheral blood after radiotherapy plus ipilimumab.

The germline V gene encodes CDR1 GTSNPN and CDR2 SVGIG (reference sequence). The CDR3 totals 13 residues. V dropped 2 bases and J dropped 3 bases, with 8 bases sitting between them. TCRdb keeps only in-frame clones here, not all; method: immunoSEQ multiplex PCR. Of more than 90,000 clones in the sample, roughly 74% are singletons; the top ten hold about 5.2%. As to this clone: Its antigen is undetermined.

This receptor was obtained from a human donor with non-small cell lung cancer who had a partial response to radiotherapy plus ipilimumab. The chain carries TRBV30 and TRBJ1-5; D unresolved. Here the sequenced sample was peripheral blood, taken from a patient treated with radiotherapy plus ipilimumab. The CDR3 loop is CAWSPRVNQPQHF. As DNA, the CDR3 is TGTGCCTGGAGTCCGAGGGTCAATCAGCCCCAGCATTTT.